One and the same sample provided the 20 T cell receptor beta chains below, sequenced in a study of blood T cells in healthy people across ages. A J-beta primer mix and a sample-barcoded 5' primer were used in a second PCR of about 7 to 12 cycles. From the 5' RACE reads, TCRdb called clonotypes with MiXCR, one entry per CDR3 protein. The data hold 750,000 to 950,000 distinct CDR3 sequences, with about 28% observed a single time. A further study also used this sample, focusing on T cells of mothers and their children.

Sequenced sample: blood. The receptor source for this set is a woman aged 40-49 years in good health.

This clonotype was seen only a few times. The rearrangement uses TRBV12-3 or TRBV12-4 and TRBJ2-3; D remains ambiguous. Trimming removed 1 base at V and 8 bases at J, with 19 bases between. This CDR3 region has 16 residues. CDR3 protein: CASSLVPFGQSGTQYF. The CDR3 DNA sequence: TGTGCCAGCAGTTTAGTTCCCTTTGGGCAGTCGGGTACGCAGTATTTT.

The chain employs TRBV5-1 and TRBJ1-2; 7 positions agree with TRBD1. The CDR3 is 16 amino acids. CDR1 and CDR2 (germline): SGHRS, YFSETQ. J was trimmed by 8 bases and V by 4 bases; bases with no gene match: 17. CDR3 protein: CASSPDPTGTLKGYTF. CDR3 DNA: TGCGCCAGCAGCCCGGATCCGACAGGGACGCTAAAGGGCTACACCTTC.

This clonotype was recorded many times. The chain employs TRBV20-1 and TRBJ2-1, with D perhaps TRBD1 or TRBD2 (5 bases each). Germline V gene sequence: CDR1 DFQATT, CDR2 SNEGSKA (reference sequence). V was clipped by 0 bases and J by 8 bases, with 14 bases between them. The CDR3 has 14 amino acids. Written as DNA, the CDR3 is TGCAGTGCTAGAGATGGGACCCGTCTGGATGAGCAGTTCTTC. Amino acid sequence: CSARDGTRLDEQFF.

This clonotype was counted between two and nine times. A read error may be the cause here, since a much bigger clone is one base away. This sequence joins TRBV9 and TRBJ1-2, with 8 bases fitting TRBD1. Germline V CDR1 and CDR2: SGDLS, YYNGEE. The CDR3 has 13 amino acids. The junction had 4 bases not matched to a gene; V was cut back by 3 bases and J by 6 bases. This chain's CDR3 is CASSAQTGDGYTF. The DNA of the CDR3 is TGTGCCAGCAGCGCACAGACAGGGGATGGCTACACCTTC.

CDR3 bases: TGCAGCGTTGTGGGGGCAGATACGCAGTATTTT. It specifies CSVVGADTQYF. The chain employs TRBV29-1 and TRBJ2-3, with D possibly being TRBD1 or TRBD2 (5 bases each). This CDR3 comprises 11 residues. The ends were cut back, 4 bases at V and 4 bases at J, with 6 bases in the middle. Looked up from germline, CDR1 is SQVTM and CDR2 is ANQGSEA.

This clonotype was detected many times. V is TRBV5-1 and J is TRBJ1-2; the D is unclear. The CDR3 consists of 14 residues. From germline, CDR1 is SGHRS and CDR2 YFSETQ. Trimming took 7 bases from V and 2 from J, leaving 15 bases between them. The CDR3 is CASAVSPQNYGYTF. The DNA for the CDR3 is TGCGCCAGCGCCGTAAGCCCGCAGAACTATGGCTACACCTTC.

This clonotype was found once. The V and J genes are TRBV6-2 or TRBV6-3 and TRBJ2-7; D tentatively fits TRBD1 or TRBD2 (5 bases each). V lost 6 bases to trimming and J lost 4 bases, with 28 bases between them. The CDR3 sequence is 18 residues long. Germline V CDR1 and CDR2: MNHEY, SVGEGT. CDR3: CASRSRPGRQWLGYEQYF. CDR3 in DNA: TGTGCCAGCAGATCACGGCCGGGGCGACAATGGCTAGGGTACGAGCAGTACTTC.

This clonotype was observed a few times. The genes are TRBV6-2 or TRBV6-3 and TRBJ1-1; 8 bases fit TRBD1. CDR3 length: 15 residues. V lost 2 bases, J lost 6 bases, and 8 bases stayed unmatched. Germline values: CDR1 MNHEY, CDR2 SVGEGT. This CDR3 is CASSYGGTGGSEAFF. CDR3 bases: TGTGCCAGCAGTTACGGTGGGACAGGTGGCTCTGAAGCTTTCTTT.

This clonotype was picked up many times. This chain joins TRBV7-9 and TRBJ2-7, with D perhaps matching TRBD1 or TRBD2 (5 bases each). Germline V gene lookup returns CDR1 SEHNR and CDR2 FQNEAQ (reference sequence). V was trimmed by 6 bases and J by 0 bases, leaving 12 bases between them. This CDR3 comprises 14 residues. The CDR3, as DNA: TGTGCCAGCAGTTGGGACCTCAGCTCCTACGAGCAGTACTTC. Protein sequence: CASSWDLSSYEQYF.

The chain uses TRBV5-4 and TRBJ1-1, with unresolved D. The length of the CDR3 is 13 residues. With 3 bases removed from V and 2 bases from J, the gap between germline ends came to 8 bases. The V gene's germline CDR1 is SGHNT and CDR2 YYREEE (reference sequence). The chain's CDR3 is CASSWGINTEAFF. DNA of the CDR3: TGTGCCAGCAGCTGGGGTATAAACACTGAAGCTTTCTTT.

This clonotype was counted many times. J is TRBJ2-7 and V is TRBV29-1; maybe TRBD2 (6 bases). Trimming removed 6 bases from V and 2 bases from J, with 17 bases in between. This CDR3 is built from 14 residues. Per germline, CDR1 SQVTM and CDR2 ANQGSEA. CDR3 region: CSVAQDGEAYEQYF. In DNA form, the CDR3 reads TGCAGCGTCGCACAGGACGGGGAGGCCTACGAGCAGTACTTC.

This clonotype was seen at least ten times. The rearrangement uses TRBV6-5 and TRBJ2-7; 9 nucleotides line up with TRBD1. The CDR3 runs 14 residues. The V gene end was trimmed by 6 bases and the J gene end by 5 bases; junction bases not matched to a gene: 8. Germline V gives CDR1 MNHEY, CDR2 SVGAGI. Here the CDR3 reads CASSNRDRADEQYF. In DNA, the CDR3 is TGTGCCAGCAGCAATAGGGACAGGGCCGACGAGCAGTACTTC.

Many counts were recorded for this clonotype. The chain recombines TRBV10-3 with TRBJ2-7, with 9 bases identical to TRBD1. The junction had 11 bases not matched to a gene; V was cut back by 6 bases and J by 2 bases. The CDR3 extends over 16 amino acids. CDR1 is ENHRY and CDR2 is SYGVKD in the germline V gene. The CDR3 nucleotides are TGTGCCATCAGCGAGGGGTGGGGACAGGGCACCTACGAGCAGTACTTC. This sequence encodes CAISEGWGQGTYEQYF.

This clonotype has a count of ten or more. The CDR3 coding sequence is TGTGCTAGTGGTCCCTCCCGGGGCACTGAAGCTTTCTTT. It yields the protein CASGPSRGTEAFF. The rearrangement joins TRBV12-5 to TRBJ1-1; no definite D call. Germline V gene data show CDR1 as LGHNT and CDR2 as FRNRAP. Trimming removed 5 bases from V and 4 bases from J, with 11 bases in between. This CDR3 has 13 amino acids.

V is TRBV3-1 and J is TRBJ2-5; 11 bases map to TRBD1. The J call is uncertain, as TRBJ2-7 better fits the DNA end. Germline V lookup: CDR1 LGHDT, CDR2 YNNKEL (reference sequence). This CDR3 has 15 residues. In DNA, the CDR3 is TGTGCCAGCAGCCAACACGGACAGGGGGCGAACGAGCAGTACTTC. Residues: CASSQHGQGANEQYF.

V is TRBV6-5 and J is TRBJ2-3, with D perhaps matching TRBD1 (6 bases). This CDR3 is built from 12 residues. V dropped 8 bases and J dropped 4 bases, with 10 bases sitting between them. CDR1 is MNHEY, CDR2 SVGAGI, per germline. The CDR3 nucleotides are TGTGCCAGCGGACAGTTTGCAGATACGCAGTATTTT. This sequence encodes CASGQFADTQYF.

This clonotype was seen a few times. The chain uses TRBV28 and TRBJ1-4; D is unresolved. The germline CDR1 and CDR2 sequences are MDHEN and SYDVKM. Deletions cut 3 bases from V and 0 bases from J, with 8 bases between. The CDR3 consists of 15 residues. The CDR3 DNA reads TGTGCCAGCAGTTTGGAGTTCGCAACTAATGAAAAACTGTTTTTT. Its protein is CASSLEFATNEKLFF.

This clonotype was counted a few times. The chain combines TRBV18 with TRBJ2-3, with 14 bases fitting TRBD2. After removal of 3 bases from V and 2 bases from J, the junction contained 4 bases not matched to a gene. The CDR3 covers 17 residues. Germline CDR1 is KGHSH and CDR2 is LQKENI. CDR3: CASSPGLAGAYTDTQYF. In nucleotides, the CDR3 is TGTGCCAGCTCACCGGGACTAGCGGGGGCCTACACAGATACGCAGTATTTT.

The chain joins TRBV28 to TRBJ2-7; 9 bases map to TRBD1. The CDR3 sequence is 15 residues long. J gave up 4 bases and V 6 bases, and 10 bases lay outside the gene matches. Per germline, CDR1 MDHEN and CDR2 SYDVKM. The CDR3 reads CASRDPGTGIYEQYF. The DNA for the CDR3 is TGTGCCAGCAGGGATCCCGGGACAGGGATTTACGAGCAGTACTTC.

In DNA form, the CDR3 reads TGCACCTTGAGCTCACCCTCCGTAGATACGCAGTATTTT. Translating gives CTLSSPSVDTQYF. The chain has TRBV20-1 and TRBJ2-3; no definite D call. The germline V gene encodes CDR1 DFQATT and CDR2 SNEGSKA (reference sequence). This CDR3 contains 13 residues.